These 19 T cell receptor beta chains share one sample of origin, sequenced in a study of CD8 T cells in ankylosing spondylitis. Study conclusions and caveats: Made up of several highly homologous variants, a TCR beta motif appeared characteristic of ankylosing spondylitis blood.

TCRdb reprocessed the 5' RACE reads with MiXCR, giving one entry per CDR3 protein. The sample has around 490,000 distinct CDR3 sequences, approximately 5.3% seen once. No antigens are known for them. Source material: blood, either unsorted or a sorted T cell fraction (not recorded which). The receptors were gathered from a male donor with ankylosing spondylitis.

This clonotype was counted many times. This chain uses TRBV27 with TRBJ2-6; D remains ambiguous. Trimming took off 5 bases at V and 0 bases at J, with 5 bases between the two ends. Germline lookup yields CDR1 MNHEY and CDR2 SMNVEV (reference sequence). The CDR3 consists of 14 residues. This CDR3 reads CASSPYSGANVLTF. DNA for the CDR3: TGTGCCAGCAGTCCATACTCTGGGGCCAACGTCCTGACTTTC.

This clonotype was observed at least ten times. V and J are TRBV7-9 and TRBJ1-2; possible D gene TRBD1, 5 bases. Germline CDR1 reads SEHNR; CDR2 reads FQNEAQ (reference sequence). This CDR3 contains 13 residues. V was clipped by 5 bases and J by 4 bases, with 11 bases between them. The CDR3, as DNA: TGTGCCAGCAGCGAAGGGGCCACCTATGGCTACACCTTC. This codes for CASSEGATYGYTF.

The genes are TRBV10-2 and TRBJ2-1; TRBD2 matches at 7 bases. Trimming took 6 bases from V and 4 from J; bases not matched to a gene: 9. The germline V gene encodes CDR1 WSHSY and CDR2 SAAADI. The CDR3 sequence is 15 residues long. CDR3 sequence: CASRGDYRSYNEQFF. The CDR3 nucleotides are TGCGCCAGCAGGGGGGACTACCGGTCGTACAATGAGCAGTTCTTC.

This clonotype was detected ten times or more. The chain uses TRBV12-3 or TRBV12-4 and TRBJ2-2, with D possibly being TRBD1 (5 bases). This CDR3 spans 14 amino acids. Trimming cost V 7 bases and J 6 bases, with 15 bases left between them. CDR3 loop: CASTSRRGSGELFF. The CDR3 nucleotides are TGTGCCAGCACTTCGCGAAGGGGTTCCGGGGAGCTGTTTTTT.

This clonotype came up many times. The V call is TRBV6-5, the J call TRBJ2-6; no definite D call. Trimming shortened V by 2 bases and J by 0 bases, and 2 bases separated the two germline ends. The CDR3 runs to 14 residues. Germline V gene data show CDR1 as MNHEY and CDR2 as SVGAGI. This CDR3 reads CASSYVSGANVLTF. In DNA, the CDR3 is TGTGCCAGCAGTTACGTCTCTGGGGCCAACGTCCTGACTTTC.

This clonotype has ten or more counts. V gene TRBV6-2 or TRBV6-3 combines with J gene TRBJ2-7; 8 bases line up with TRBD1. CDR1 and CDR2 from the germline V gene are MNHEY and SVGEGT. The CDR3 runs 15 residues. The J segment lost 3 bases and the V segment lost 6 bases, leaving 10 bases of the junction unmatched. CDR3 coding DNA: TGTGCCAGCAGAAACTTCGGGACAGGCAACTACGAGCAGTACTTC. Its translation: CASRNFGTGNYEQYF.

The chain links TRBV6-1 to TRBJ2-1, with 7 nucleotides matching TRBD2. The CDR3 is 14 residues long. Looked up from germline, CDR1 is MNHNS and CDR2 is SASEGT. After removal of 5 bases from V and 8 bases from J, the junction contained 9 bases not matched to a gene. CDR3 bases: TGTGCCAGCAGTCGTCTAGCGGACCACGATGAGCAGTTCTTC. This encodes CASSRLADHDEQFF.

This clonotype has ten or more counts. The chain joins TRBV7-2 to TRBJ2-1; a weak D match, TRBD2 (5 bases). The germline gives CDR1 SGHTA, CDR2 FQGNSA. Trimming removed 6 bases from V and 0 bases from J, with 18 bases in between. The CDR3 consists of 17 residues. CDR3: CASRPRAGRSSYNEQFF. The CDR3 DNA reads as TGTGCCAGCAGGCCGCGGGCGGGCCGAAGCTCCTACAATGAGCAGTTCTTC. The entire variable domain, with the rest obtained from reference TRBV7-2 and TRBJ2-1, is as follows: GAGVSQSPSNKVTEKGKDVELRCDPISGHTALYWYRQSLGQGLEFLIYFQGNSAPDKSGLPSDRFSAERTGGSVSTLTIQRTQQEDSAVYLCASRPRAGRSSYNEQFFGPGTRLTVL.

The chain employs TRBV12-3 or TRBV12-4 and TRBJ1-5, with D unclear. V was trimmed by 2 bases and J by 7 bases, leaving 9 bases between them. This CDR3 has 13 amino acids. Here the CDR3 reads CASSLNREQPQHF. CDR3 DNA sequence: TGTGCCAGCAGTTTAAACCGGGAACAGCCCCAGCATTTT.

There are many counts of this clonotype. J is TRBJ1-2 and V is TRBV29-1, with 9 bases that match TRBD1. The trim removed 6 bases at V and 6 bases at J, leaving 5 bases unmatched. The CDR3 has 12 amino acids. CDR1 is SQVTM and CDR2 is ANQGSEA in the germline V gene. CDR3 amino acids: CSVGQGGDGYTF. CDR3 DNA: TGCAGCGTGGGACAGGGAGGGGATGGCTACACCTTC.

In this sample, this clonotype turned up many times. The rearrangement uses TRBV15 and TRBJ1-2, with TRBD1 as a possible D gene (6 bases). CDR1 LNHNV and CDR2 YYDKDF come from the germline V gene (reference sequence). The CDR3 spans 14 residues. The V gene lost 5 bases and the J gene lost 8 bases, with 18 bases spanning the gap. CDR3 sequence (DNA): TGTGCCACCAGCCGCCAGATGGGGGCGGAGGGCTACACCTTC. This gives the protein CATSRQMGAEGYTF.

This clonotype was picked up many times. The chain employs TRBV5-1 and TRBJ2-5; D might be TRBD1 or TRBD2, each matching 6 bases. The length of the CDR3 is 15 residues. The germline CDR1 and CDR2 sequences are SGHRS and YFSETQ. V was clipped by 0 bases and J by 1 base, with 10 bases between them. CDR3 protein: CASSLERGPQETQYF. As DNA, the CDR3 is TGCGCCAGCAGCTTGGAACGGGGGCCCCAAGAGACCCAGTACTTC.

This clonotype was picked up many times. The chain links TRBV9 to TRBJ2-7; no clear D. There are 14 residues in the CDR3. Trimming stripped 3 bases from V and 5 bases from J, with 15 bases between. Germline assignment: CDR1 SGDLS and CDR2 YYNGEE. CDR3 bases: TGTGCCAGCAGCGCCTACGGGCAGTACGACGAGCAGTACTTC. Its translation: CASSAYGQYDEQYF.

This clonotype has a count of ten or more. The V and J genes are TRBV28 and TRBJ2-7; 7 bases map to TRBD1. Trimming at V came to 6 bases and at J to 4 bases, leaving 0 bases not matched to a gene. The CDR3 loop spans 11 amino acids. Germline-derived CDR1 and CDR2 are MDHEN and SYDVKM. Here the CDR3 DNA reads TGTGCCAGCAGACAGGGGTACGAGCAGTACTTC. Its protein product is CASRQGYEQYF.

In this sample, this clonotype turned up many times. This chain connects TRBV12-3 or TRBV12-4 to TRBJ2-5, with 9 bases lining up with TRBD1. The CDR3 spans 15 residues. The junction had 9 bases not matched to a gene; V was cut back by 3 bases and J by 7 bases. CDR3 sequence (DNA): TGTGCCAGCAGTTTGTGGGACAGGGATCGGGTGACCCAGTACTTC. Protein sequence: CASSLWDRDRVTQYF.

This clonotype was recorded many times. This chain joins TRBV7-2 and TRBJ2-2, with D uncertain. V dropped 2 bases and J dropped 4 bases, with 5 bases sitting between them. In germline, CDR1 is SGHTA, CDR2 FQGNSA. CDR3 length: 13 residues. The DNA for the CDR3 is TGTGCCAGCAGCTTACCCCTCACCGGGGAGCTGTTTTTT. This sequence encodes CASSLPLTGELFF.

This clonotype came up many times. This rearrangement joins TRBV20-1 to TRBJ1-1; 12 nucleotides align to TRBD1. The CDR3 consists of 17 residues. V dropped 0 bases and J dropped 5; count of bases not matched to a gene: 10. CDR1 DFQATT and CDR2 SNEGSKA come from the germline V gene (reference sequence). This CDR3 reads CSARDISGTGGWTEAFF. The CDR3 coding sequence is TGCAGTGCTAGAGATATCTCCGGGACAGGGGGCTGGACTGAAGCTTTCTTT.

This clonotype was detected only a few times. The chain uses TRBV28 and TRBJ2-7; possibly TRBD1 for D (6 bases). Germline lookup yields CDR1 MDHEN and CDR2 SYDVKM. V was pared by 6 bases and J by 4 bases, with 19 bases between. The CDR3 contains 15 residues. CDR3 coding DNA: TGTGCCAGCAGGTCCCCTCAGGGGCGCCGGTACGAGCAGTACTTC. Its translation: CASRSPQGRRYEQYF.

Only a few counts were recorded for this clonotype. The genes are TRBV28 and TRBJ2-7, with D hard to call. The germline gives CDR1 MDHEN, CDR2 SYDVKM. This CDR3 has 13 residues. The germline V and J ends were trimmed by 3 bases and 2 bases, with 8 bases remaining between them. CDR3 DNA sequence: TGTGCCAGCAGTTTCTTGTGGGCCTACGAGCAGTACTTC. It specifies CASSFLWAYEQYF.